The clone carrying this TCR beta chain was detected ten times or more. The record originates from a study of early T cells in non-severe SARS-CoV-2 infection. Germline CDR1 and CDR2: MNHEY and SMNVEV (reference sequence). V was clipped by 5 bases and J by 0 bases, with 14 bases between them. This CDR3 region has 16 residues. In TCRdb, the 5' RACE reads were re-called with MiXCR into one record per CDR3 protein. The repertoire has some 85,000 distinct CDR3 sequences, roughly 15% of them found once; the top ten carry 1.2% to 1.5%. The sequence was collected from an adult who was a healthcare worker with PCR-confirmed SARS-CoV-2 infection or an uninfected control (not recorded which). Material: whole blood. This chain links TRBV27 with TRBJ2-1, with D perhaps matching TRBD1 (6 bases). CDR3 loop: CASSPVGQPSYNEQFF. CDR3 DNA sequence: TGTGCCAGCAGTCCGGTAGGACAGCCCTCCTACAATGAGCAGTTCTTC.